The entry below describes one TCR beta chain. Original methodology: Estimated nucleated cell counts came from reference gene primer amplification. Sequencing was performed with immunoSEQ multiplex PCR; in TCRdb, only in-frame clones are kept and a portion is missing. Clone size and the V and J calls come from that table; the DNA yielded D and trimming. The sample records over 250,000 clones, roughly 90% being singletons. This specimen comes from a study of blood T cell repertoires in COVID-19. On the study more broadly: Whether acute or convalescent, the COVID-19 samples came from the United States, Italy and Spain.

In Cohort 3, a recovered donor had either two negative PCRs, clearance, or symptom resolution. The TCR comes from a man in his sixties who had recovered from COVID-19. The sequenced sample consisted of PBMCs or T cells enriched from blood (not recorded which).

The CDR3 loop is CASSSGTSGNNEQFF. The CDR3, as DNA: TGTGCCAGCAGCTCCGGGACTAGCGGGAACAATGAGCAGTTCTTC. The gene calls are TRBV5-4 and TRBJ2-1; the match to TRBD2 covers 13 bases. CDR1 is SGHNT, CDR2 YYREEE, per germline (reference sequence). The junction had 2 bases not matched to a gene; V was cut back by 3 bases and J by 5 bases. The CDR3 is made up of 15 amino acids.